Listed here are 9 T cell receptor beta chains from one sample, sequenced in a study of PD-1 blockade in classical Hodgkin lymphoma. Libraries were prepared by immunoSEQ multiplex PCR; TCRdb keeps only in-frame clonotypes and omits some of them. Here the sample spans 28,000 or so clones, around 70% being singletons. Relapse after autologous stem cell transplantation occurred in every patient, and brentuximab vedotin exposure varied. Sequences were derived from peripheral blood mononuclear cells (PBMCs), sampled before the second cycle of nivolumab. The receptors come from a human donor with classical Hodgkin lymphoma.

CDR3 loop: CASSLVEKLFF. As DNA, the CDR3 is TGTGCCAGCAGCTTAGTTGAAAAACTGTTTTTT. The J gene is TRBJ1-4, the V gene TRBV7-9; no definite D call. This CDR3 has 11 amino acids. The germline gives CDR1 SEHNR, CDR2 FQNEAQ (reference sequence). Trimming stripped 1 base from V and 7 bases from J, with 1 base between.

A few counts support this clone. This rearrangement joins TRBV15 to TRBJ1-4; TRBD1 is a possible D gene (6 bases). CDR3 length: 14 residues. Deletions cut 4 bases from V and 5 bases from J, with 11 bases between. Germline CDR1 and CDR2: LNHNV and YYDKDF (reference sequence). The CDR3 protein is CATSKNRANEKLFF. The DNA for the CDR3 is TGTGCCACCAGCAAAAACAGGGCCAATGAAAAACTGTTTTTT.

The chain links TRBV5-1 to TRBJ1-4, with D maybe TRBD1 (6 bases). CDR1 SGHRS and CDR2 YFSETQ come from the germline V gene. Deletions cut 5 bases from V and 3 bases from J, with 17 bases between. The CDR3 spans 16 residues. The CDR3 here is CASRLSGGLPNEKLFF. CDR3 coding DNA: TGCGCCAGCAGATTAAGCGGGGGGCTTCCTAATGAAAAACTGTTTTTT.

This clone turned up a few times. J is TRBJ1-5 and V is TRBV28; weak D call: TRBD1 (5 bases). The CDR3 is 14 residues long. Trimming left V 11 bases short and J 7 bases short, with 21 bases between. Germline-derived CDR1 and CDR2 are MDHEN and SYDVKM. CDR3 sequence (DNA): TGTGCCTTAGGTAGGGGCACCCGAGACCAGCCCCAGCATTTT. Amino acid sequence: CALGRGTRDQPQHF.

The chain uses TRBV6-1 and TRBJ2-7, with D maybe TRBD2 (6 bases). Trimming stripped 11 bases from V and 6 bases from J, with 20 bases between. In germline, CDR1 is MNHNS, CDR2 SASEGT. The CDR3 is 13 amino acids. The CDR3 protein is CAARGYLRGEQYF. The CDR3 DNA follows: TGTGCCGCCCGGGGGTACCTACGGGGCGAGCAGTACTTC.

The chain employs TRBV28 and TRBJ2-1; D is undetermined. The CDR3 length is 13 residues. The germline V and J ends were trimmed by 7 bases and 0 bases, with 7 bases remaining between them. CDR1 MDHEN and CDR2 SYDVKM come from the germline V gene. CDR3 amino acids: CASKVGSYNEQFF. The CDR3 coding sequence is TGTGCCAGCAAAGTCGGCTCCTACAATGAGCAGTTCTTC.

The rearrangement uses TRBV28 and TRBJ1-2; 7 bases fit TRBD1. This CDR3 has 16 amino acids. Trimming at V came to 6 bases and at J to 3 bases, leaving 13 bases not matched to a gene. Germline V gene sequence: CDR1 MDHEN, CDR2 SYDVKM. In nucleotides, the CDR3 is TGTGCCAGCAGCCCTATCGGGACAGAGAGGTACTATGGCTACACCTTC. This translates into CASSPIGTERYYGYTF.

This rearrangement joins TRBV10-2 to TRBJ1-1, with D perhaps TRBD1 (5 bases). Germline assignment: CDR1 WSHSY and CDR2 SAAADI. Trimming removed 5 bases from V and 0 bases from J, with 13 bases in between. The CDR3 spans 15 residues. CDR3: CASSPGTVMNTEAFF. CDR3 DNA: TGCGCCAGCAGTCCCGGGACGGTAATGAACACTGAAGCTTTCTTT.

This clone was seen a single time. The genes are TRBV9 and TRBJ2-7; D gene unclear. Trimming removed 0 bases from V and 1 base from J, with 11 bases in between. Germline values: CDR1 SGDLS, CDR2 YYNGEE. The CDR3 spans 15 residues. The CDR3 region is CASSVDGGYSYEQYF. The CDR3 bases are TGTGCCAGCAGCGTAGACGGCGGATATTCCTACGAGCAGTACTTC.